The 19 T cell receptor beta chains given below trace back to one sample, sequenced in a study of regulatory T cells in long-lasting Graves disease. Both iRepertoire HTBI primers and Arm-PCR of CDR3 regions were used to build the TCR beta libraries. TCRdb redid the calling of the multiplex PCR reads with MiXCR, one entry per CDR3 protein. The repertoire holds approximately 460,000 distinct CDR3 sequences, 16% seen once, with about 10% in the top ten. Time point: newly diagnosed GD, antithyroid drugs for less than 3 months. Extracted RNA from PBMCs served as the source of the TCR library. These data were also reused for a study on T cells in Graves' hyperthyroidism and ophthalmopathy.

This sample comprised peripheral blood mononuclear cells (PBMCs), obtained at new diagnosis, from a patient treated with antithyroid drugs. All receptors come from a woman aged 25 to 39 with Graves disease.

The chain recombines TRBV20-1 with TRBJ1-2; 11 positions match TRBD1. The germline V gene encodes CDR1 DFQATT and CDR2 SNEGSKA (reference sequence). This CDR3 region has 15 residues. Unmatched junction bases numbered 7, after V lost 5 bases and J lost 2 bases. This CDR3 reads CSALNGDRGNYGYTF. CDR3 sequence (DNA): TGCAGTGCTTTAAACGGGGACAGGGGGAACTATGGCTACACCTTC.

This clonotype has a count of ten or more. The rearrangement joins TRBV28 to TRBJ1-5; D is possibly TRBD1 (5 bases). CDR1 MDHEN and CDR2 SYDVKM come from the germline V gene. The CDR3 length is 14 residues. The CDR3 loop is CAAGGLNSNQPQHF. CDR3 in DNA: TGTGCGGCGGGGGGATTAAATAGCAATCAGCCCCAGCATTTT.

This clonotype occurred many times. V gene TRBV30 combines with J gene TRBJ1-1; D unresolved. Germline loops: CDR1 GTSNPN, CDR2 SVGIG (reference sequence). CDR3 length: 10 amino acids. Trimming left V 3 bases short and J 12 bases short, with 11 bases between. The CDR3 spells CAWRGITTFF. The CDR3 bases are TGTGCCTGGAGGGGGATAACCACTTTCTTT. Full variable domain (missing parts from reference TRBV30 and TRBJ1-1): SQTIHQWPATLVQPVGSPLSLECTVEGTSNPNLYWYRQAAGRGLQLLFYSVGIGQISSEVPQNLSASRPQDRQFILSSKKLLLSDSGFYLCAWRGITTFFGQGTRLTVV.

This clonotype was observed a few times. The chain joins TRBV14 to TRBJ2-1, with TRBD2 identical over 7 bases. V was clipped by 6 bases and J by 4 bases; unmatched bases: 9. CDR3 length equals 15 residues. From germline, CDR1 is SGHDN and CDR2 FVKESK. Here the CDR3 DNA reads TGTGCCAGCAGATCCAGCGGGACTCCTTACAATGAGCAGTTCTTC. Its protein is CASRSSGTPYNEQFF. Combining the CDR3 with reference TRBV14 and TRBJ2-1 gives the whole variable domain EAGVTQFPSHSVIEKGQTVTLRCDPISGHDNLYWYRRVMGKEIKFLLHFVKESKQDESGMPNNRFLAERTGGTYSTLKVQPAELEDSGVYFCASRSSGTPYNEQFFGPGTRLTVL.

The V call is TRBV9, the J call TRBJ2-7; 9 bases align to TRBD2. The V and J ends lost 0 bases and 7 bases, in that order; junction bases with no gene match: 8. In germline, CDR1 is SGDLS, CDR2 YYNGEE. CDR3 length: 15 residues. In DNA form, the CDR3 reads TGTGCCAGCAGCGTAGCCGGGACTAGCATTGATGAGCAGTACTTC. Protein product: CASSVAGTSIDEQYF.

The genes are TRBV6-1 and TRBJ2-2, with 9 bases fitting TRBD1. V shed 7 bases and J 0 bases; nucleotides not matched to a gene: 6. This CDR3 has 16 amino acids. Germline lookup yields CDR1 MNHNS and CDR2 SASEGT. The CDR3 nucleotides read TGTGCCAGCACCTACAGGGGGCCCCCGAACACCGGGGAGCTGTTTTTT. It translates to CASTYRGPPNTGELFF.

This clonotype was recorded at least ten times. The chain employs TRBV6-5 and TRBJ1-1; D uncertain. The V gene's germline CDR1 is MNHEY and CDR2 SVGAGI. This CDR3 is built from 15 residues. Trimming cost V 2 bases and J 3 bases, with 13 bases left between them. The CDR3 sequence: CASSYLLRADTEAFF. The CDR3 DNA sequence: TGTGCCAGCAGTTACCTCCTAAGGGCGGACACTGAAGCTTTCTTT.

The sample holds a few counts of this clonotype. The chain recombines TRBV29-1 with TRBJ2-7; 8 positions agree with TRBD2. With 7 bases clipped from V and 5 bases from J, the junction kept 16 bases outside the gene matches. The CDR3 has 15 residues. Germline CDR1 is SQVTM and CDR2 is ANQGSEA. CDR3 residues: CSAKETGGPRDEQYF. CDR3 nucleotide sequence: TGCAGCGCCAAAGAGACGGGAGGGCCTCGTGACGAGCAGTACTTC.

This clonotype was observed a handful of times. Written as DNA, the CDR3 is TGTGCCAGCAGTTATCTTGGACCGGGGAACACCGGGGAGCTGTTTTTT. Translated: CASSYLGPGNTGELFF. V usage is TRBV6-5 and J usage is TRBJ2-2; D remains unclear. This CDR3 is 16 amino acids long. V was pared by 3 bases and J by 1 base, with 12 bases between. Germline V lookup: CDR1 MNHEY, CDR2 SVGAGI.

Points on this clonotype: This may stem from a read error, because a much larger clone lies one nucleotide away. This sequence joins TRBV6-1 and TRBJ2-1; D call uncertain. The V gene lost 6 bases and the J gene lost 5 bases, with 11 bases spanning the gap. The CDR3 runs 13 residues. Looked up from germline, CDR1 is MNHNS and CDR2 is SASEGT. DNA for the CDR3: TGTGCCAGCAGCCCGAGCGTTAACAATGAGCAGTTCTTC. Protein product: CASSPSVNNEQFF.

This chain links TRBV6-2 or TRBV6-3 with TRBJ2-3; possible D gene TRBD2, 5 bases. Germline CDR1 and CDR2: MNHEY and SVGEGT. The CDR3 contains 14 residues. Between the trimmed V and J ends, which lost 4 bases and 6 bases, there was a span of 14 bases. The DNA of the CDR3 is TGTGCCAGCAGTTTAGGAAGCGGCTTTGATACGCAGTATTTT. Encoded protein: CASSLGSGFDTQYF.

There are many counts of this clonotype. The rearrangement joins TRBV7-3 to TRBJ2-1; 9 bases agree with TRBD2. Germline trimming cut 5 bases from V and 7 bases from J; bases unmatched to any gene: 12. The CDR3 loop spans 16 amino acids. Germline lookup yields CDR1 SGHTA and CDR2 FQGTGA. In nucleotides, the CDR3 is TGTGCCAGCAGCGACGGACTAGCGAGAGGGCAGAATGAGCAGTTCTTC. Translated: CASSDGLARGQNEQFF.

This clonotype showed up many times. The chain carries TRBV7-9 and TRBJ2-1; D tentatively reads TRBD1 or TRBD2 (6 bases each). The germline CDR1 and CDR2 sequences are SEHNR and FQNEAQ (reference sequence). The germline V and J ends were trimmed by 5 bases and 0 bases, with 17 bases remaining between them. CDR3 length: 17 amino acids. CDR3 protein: CASSARGGGGSYNEQFF. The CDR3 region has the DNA TGTGCCAGCAGCGCCCGAGGAGGAGGGGGCTCCTACAATGAGCAGTTCTTC.

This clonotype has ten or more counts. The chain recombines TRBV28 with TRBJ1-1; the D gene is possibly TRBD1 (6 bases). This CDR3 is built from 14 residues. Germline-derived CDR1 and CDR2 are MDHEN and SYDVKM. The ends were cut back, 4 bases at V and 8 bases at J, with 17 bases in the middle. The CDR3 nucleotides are TGTGCCAGCAGTTCCCCGGGGAGGGGGGACGAAGCTTTCTTT. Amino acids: CASSSPGRGDEAFF.

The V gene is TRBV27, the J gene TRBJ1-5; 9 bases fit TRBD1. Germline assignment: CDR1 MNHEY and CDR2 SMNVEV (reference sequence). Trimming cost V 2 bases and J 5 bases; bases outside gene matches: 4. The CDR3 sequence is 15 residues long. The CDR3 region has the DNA TGTGCCAGCAGTTTAGGGACAGGGAGACATCAGCCCCAGCATTTT. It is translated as CASSLGTGRHQPQHF.

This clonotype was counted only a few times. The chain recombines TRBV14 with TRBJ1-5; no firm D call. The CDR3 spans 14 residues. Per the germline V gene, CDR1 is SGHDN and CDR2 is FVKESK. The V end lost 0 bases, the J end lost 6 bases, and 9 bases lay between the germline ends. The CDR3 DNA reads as TGTGCCAGCAGCCAAGAAGGAGCGGGTCAGCCCCAGCATTTT. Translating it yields CASSQEGAGQPQHF.

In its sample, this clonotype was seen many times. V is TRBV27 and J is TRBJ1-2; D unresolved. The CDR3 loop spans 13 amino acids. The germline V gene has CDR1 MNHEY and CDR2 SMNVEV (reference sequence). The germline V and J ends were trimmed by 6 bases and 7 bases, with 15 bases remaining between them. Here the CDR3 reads CASSKRERSGYTF. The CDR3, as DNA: TGTGCCAGCAGCAAGAGGGAGCGTAGTGGCTACACCTTC.

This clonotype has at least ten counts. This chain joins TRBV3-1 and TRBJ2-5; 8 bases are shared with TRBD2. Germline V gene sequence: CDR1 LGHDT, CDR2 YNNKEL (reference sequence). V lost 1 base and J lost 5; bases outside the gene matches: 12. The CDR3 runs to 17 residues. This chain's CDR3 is CASSQVFEAGEWETQYF. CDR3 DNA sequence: TGTGCCAGCAGCCAAGTTTTCGAAGCGGGAGAATGGGAGACCCAGTACTTC.

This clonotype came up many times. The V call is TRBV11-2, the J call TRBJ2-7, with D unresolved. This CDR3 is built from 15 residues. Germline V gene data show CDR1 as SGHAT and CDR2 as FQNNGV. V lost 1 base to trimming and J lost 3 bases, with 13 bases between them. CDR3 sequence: CASSLVYPGRYEQYF. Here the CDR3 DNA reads TGTGCCAGCAGCTTAGTCTACCCAGGCCGCTACGAGCAGTACTTC.